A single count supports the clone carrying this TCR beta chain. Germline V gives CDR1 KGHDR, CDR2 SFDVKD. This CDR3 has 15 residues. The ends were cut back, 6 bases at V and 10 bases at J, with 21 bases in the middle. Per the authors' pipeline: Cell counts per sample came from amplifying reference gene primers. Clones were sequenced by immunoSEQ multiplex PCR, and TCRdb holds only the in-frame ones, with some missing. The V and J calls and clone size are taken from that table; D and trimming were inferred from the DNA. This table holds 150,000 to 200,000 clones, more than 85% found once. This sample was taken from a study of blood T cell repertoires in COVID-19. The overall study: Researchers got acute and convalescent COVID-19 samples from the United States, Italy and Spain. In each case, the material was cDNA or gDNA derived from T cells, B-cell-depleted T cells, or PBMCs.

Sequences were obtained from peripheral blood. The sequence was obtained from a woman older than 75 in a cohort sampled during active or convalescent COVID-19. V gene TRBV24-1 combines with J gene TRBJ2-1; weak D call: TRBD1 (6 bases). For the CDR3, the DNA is TGTGCCACCAGTACAAACAGGGTCCCCCTCCGGGAGCAGTTCTTC. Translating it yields CATSTNRVPLREQFF.